The 32 T cell receptor beta chains presented below share a single source sample, sequenced in a study of T-cell memory formation after mild COVID-19. TCRdb analysed the 5' RACE reads with MiXCR anew, one entry per CDR3 protein. The table records 150,000 to 200,000 distinct CDR3 sequences, 14% of them present only once. Sequencing used PBMCs or a T cell subset sorted from them (not recorded which). The receptors shown here come from an adult woman who had mild COVID-19 (a few samples of this study predate the infection). Cell type and time point are not known.

V gene TRBV5-1 combines with J gene TRBJ2-3; the match to TRBD1 covers 8 bases. The CDR3 has 14 amino acids. The germline V gene has CDR1 SGHRS and CDR2 YFSETQ. After removal of 2 bases from V and 3 bases from J, the junction contained 2 bases not matched to a gene. CDR3 bases: TGCGCCAGCAGCTTTACAGGGGGGACAGATACGCAGTATTTT. This gives the protein CASSFTGGTDTQYF.

This rearrangement joins TRBV4-3 to TRBJ2-5; 16 positions agree with TRBD2. Germline V CDR1 and CDR2: LGHNA, YSLEER. The J segment lost 5 bases and the V segment lost 3 bases, leaving 6 bases of the junction unmatched. The CDR3 spans 17 residues. Written as DNA, the CDR3 is TGCGCCAGCAGCCAGGGACTAGCGGGAGGGAGGTCGGAGACCCAGTACTTC. This sequence encodes CASSQGLAGGRSETQYF.

This clonotype occurred many times. The rearrangement joins TRBV20-1 to TRBJ1-5, with 9 positions matching TRBD1. This CDR3 comprises 14 residues. V trimming: 6 bases; J trimming: 5 bases; junction bases outside the gene matches: 8. The germline V gene has CDR1 DFQATT and CDR2 SNEGSKA (reference sequence). DNA of the CDR3: TGCAGTGCCGATGGGACAGGGTCGGATCAGCCCCAGCATTTT. Amino acid sequence: CSADGTGSDQPQHF.

The gene calls are TRBV7-6 and TRBJ2-3; 11 nucleotides match TRBD2. With 5 bases clipped from V and 4 bases from J, the junction kept 5 bases outside the gene matches. The V gene's germline CDR1 is SGHVS and CDR2 FNYEAQ. The CDR3 contains 15 residues. Here the CDR3 DNA reads TGTGCCAGCAGCCCAAGACTAGCGGGGTCAGATACGCAGTATTTT. This codes for CASSPRLAGSDTQYF.

The chain has TRBV9 and TRBJ2-5, with TRBD2 identical over 9 bases. The length of the CDR3 is 16 residues. V lost 0 bases and J lost 1; bases outside the gene matches: 4. Per germline, CDR1 SGDLS and CDR2 YYNGEE. CDR3: CASSVATREGQETQYF. The DNA for the CDR3 is TGTGCCAGCAGCGTAGCTACGCGGGAGGGCCAAGAGACCCAGTACTTC.

The chain has TRBV20-1 and TRBJ1-2; 9 bases align to TRBD1. The V segment lost 0 bases and the J segment 4 bases; nucleotides outside the gene matches: 6. CDR1 is DFQATT and CDR2 is SNEGSKA in the germline V gene (reference sequence). This CDR3 comprises 15 residues. The CDR3 region is CSARDPGQGLYGYTF. As DNA, the CDR3 is TGCAGTGCTAGAGATCCGGGACAGGGACTCTATGGCTACACCTTC.

This chain joins TRBV12-3 or TRBV12-4 and TRBJ2-1; 10 bases are shared with TRBD2. CDR3 size: 14 residues. V trimming: 5 bases; J trimming: 12 bases; junction bases outside the gene matches: 10. CDR3 DNA sequence: TGTGCCAGCAGTCTCGGGACTAGCGTTATTGGGCAGTTCTTC. As protein: CASSLGTSVIGQFF.

This clonotype was found a few times. V is TRBV7-7 and J is TRBJ1-1; D is uncertain. Trimming took off 1 base at V and 1 base at J, with 4 bases between the two ends. Per germline, CDR1 SSHAT and CDR2 FNYEAQ (reference sequence). The CDR3 is 13 residues long. The DNA of the CDR3 is TGTGCCAGCAGCTTAGATAAGAACACTGAAGCTTTCTTT. Amino acids: CASSLDKNTEAFF. Complete variable domain (other parts from reference TRBV7-7 and TRBJ1-1): GAGVSQSPRYKVTKRGQDVTLRCDPISSHATLYWYQQALGQGPEFLTYFNYEAQPDKSGLPSDRFSAERPEGSISTLTIQRTEQRDSAMYRCASSLDKNTEAFFGQGTRLTVV.

The genes are TRBV16 and TRBJ1-5; the D is unclear. CDR1 is KGHSY and CDR2 is FQNENV in the germline V gene. Trimming stripped 1 base from V and 3 bases from J, with 10 bases between. The CDR3 spans 15 residues. The chain's CDR3 is CASSQLSSDNQPQHF. DNA of the CDR3: TGTGCCAGCAGCCAATTATCCAGCGACAATCAGCCCCAGCATTTT.

The chain has TRBV3-1 and TRBJ2-3; a possible D gene is TRBD2 (6 bases). The CDR3 has 16 amino acids. Trimming pared 0 bases from V and 5 bases from J, leaving 15 bases between. CDR1 is LGHDT, CDR2 YNNKEL, per germline (reference sequence). The CDR3 nucleotides are TGTGCCAGCAGCCAAGATGGGAGGCCCGGGGTAGATACGCAGTATTTT. This sequence encodes CASSQDGRPGVDTQYF.

The chain uses TRBV3-1 and TRBJ2-1, with 12 bases matching TRBD2. The length of the CDR3 is 17 residues. The V and J ends lost 4 bases and 4 bases, in that order; junction bases with no gene match: 8. Germline assignment: CDR1 LGHDT and CDR2 YNNKEL (reference sequence). The CDR3 reads CASSLYRTSGDYNEQFF. In DNA, the CDR3 is TGTGCCAGCAGCCTTTACCGGACTAGCGGGGATTACAATGAGCAGTTCTTC.

This clonotype was seen only a few times. The V gene is TRBV12-3 or TRBV12-4, the J gene TRBJ2-3, with 14 bases fitting TRBD2. The CDR3 is 15 residues long. Trimming cost V 6 bases and J 8 bases; bases outside gene matches: 7. The CDR3 reads CASRMTSGGASTQYF. In DNA, the CDR3 is TGTGCCAGCAGAATGACTAGCGGGGGGGCGAGTACGCAGTATTTT.

This chain links TRBV4-2 with TRBJ2-1, with D tentatively TRBD2 (6 bases). The CDR3 totals 17 residues. Per germline, CDR1 LGHNA and CDR2 YNFKEQ. V lost 4 bases, J lost 0 bases, and 16 bases lay in between. This CDR3 is CASSPRLSGGSYNEQFF. As DNA, the CDR3 is TGTGCCAGCAGCCCTCGGCTTAGCGGAGGCTCCTACAATGAGCAGTTCTTC.

This clonotype was seen only a few times. This chain connects TRBV12-3 or TRBV12-4 to TRBJ2-3; D not resolved. Trimming took 3 bases from V and 9 from J, leaving 7 bases between them. The CDR3 is 11 amino acids. CDR3 DNA: TGTGCCAGCAGTTTTTCGGTAACGCAGTATTTT. Protein: CASSFSVTQYF.

This clonotype occurred a few times. The chain employs TRBV7-2 and TRBJ2-7, with 13 bases lining up with TRBD2. The germline gives CDR1 SGHTA, CDR2 FQGNSA. The CDR3 covers 15 residues. After removal of 4 bases from V and 6 bases from J, the junction contained 6 bases not matched to a gene. CDR3 nucleotides: TGTGCCAGCAGCTCCACCGGACTAGCGGGGGCCGAGCAGTACTTC. Protein: CASSSTGLAGAEQYF.

J is TRBJ2-6 and V is TRBV12-3 or TRBV12-4; D ambiguous. This CDR3 is built from 15 residues. With 7 bases removed from V and 1 base from J, the gap between germline ends came to 11 bases. CDR3 in DNA: TGTGCCAGCACCCTAACGGAGTCTGGGGCCAACGTCCTGACTTTC. As protein: CASTLTESGANVLTF.

This clonotype was picked up a small number of times. V usage is TRBV4-2 and J usage is TRBJ2-1; 8 nucleotides align to TRBD1. CDR3 size: 14 residues. Germline V gene lookup returns CDR1 LGHNA and CDR2 YNFKEQ. V dropped 4 bases and J dropped 4; count of bases not matched to a gene: 3. The CDR3 reads CASSPGQEYNEQFF. The CDR3, as DNA: TGTGCCAGCAGCCCGGGACAGGAATACAATGAGCAGTTCTTC.

This chain uses TRBV7-9 with TRBJ2-7; 10 nucleotides line up with TRBD2. The germline V gene encodes CDR1 SEHNR and CDR2 FQNEAQ (reference sequence). The CDR3 sequence is 16 residues long. V shed 3 bases and J 3 bases; nucleotides not matched to a gene: 8. This CDR3 is CASSFVGLAENYEQYF. In DNA form, the CDR3 reads TGTGCCAGCAGCTTCGTTGGACTAGCGGAGAACTACGAGCAGTACTTC.

This clonotype has a handful of counts. This sequence joins TRBV5-1 and TRBJ2-1; D is unclear. The germline V gene encodes CDR1 SGHRS and CDR2 YFSETQ. The germline V and J ends were trimmed by 1 base and 0 bases, with 11 bases remaining between them. This CDR3 contains 16 residues. The CDR3 is CASSLTTPSSYNEQFF. CDR3 nucleotide sequence: TGCGCCAGCAGCTTGACCACTCCGAGCTCCTACAATGAGCAGTTCTTC.

This clonotype was seen once. The CDR3 sequence: CAALAEGTWGSYEQYF. The DNA for the CDR3 is TGTGCCGCCCTCGCGGAAGGAACATGGGGCTCCTACGAGCAGTACTTC. This chain links TRBV2 with TRBJ2-7; unclear D gene. This CDR3 has 16 amino acids. The germline CDR1 and CDR2 sequences are SNHLY and FYNNEI. The germline V and J ends were trimmed by 11 bases and 0 bases, with 23 bases remaining between them.

This clonotype came up a few times. This sequence joins TRBV7-9 and TRBJ2-1, with unresolved D. The CDR3 loop spans 15 amino acids. Germline CDR1 and CDR2: SEHNR and FQNEAQ (reference sequence). V was shortened by 1 base and J by 0 bases, with 7 bases between the two germline ends. The CDR3 reads CASSLGPISYNEQFF. CDR3 bases: TGTGCCAGCAGCTTAGGACCTATCTCCTACAATGAGCAGTTCTTC. The full variable domain, rest sourced from reference TRBV7-9 and TRBJ2-1, is DTGVSQNPRHKITKRGQNVTFRCDPISEHNRLYWYRQTLGQGPEFLTYFQNEAQLEKSRLLSDRFSAERPKGSFSTLEIQRTEQGDSAMYLCASSLGPISYNEQFFGPGTRLTVL.

This clonotype was seen a handful of times. This rearrangement joins TRBV6-5 to TRBJ2-3, with 15 nucleotides matching TRBD2. V shed 0 bases, J shed 3 bases, and the junction held 10 bases outside the gene matches. The CDR3 consists of 20 residues. The germline gives CDR1 MNHEY, CDR2 SVGAGI. Here the CDR3 DNA reads TGTGCCAGCAGTTACTCGGGACTAGCGGGAGGCCCACGCAGTACAGATACGCAGTATTTT. Its translation: CASSYSGLAGGPRSTDTQYF.

V is TRBV24-1 and J is TRBJ2-1; 10 nucleotides align to TRBD1. This CDR3 region has 15 residues. With V trimmed by 3 bases and J by 7 bases, 5 bases remained unmatched. Germline V gene sequence: CDR1 KGHDR, CDR2 SFDVKD. The CDR3 nucleotides are TGTGCCACCAGTGATGAGACAGGGGGCATTAATGAGCAGTTCTTC. Amino acids: CATSDETGGINEQFF.

This clonotype was detected only a few times. This rearrangement joins TRBV5-6 to TRBJ2-7, with 10 positions matching TRBD1. The CDR3 consists of 12 residues. CDR1 and CDR2 (germline): SGHDT, YYEEEE. The V gene end was trimmed by 8 bases and the J gene end by 3 bases; junction bases not matched to a gene: 2. CDR3 nucleotide sequence: TGTGCCAGGGGACAGGGGAACTACGAGCAGTACTTC. Amino acid sequence: CARGQGNYEQYF.

This clonotype showed up many times. The chain employs TRBV20-1 and TRBJ2-5; no clear D gene. Germline CDR1 is DFQATT and CDR2 is SNEGSKA (reference sequence). Trimming took off 7 bases at V and 2 bases at J, with 11 bases between the two ends. The CDR3 covers 12 residues. CDR3 in amino acids: CSVFGVQETQYF. Here the CDR3 DNA reads TGCAGTGTGTTTGGGGTTCAAGAGACCCAGTACTTC.

This chain joins TRBV19 and TRBJ2-5, with D uncertain. Germline V lookup: CDR1 LNHDA, CDR2 SQIVND (reference sequence). The CDR3 has 14 residues. Trimming left V 4 bases short and J 5 bases short, with 14 bases between. The CDR3 reads CASSTRLLSETQYF. The CDR3 bases are TGTGCCAGTAGTACACGACTCCTCAGCGAGACCCAGTACTTC.

This clonotype showed up just a few times. V is TRBV7-8 and J is TRBJ2-5, with a weak D call TRBD2 (5 bases). The germline gives CDR1 SGHVS, CDR2 FQNEAQ. Trimming pared 5 bases from V and 5 bases from J, leaving 21 bases between. CDR3 length equals 16 residues. CDR3 region: CASSIVASGVKETQYF. CDR3 sequence (DNA): TGTGCCAGCAGCATAGTGGCGAGCGGAGTTAAGGAGACCCAGTACTTC. Complete variable domain (other parts from reference TRBV7-8 and TRBJ2-5): GAGVSQSPRYKVAKRGQDVALRCDPISGHVSLFWYQQALGQGPEFLTYFQNEAQLDKSGLPSDRFFAERPEGSVSTLKIQRTQQEDSAVYLCASSIVASGVKETQYFGPGTRLLVL.

This clonotype has more than one count but fewer than ten. One end of the junction varies from germline; a read error may be responsible. V is TRBV6-2 or TRBV6-3 and J is TRBJ2-7, with D maybe TRBD1 (6 bases). The CDR3 is 11 amino acids. Germline CDR1 MNHEY, CDR2 SVGEGT. In DNA, the CDR3 is TGCCCCGGACAGATCATCTACGAGCAGTACTTC. The encoded protein is CPGQIIYEQYF.

Only a few counts were recorded for this clonotype. This sequence joins TRBV19 and TRBJ2-3, with 12 nucleotides matching TRBD2. This CDR3 is 16 amino acids long. With V trimmed by 5 bases and J by 1 base, 4 bases remained unmatched. The germline CDR1 and CDR2 sequences are LNHDA and SQIVND (reference sequence). CDR3 loop: CASSSRLAGGTDTQYF. The CDR3 DNA sequence: TGTGCCAGTAGTTCAAGACTAGCGGGGGGCACAGATACGCAGTATTTT.

The rearrangement uses TRBV15 and TRBJ2-5, with TRBD2 matching 8 bases. The CDR3 runs to 14 residues. V shed 0 bases, J shed 5 bases, and the junction held 2 bases outside the gene matches. Germline loops: CDR1 LNHNV, CDR2 YYDKDF (reference sequence). CDR3 DNA sequence: TGTGCCACCAGCAGAGATAGCGGGGCGGAGACCCAGTACTTC. Residues: CATSRDSGAETQYF.

This clonotype appeared a few times. The germline gene is not matched at one end of the junction; a read error may be the cause. The chain couples TRBV7-2 to TRBJ2-1; 10 nucleotides agree with TRBD2. Germline-derived CDR1 and CDR2 are SGHTA and FQGNSA. The CDR3 length is 16 residues. The CDR3 DNA reads TGTGCCAGCAGCCTAGCTGGACTAGCGGCGTACAATGAGCAGTTCTTC. This translates into CASSLAGLAAYNEQFF.

The V and J genes are TRBV19 and TRBJ2-1; 13 bases align to TRBD2. The CDR3 is made up of 17 amino acids. Trimming removed 3 bases from V and 7 bases from J; junction bases left unmatched: 9. The germline V gene encodes CDR1 LNHDA and CDR2 SQIVND (reference sequence). CDR3 coding DNA: TGTGCCAGTAGTATTCTTCGACTAGCGGGAGGACTGAATGAGCAGTTCTTC. Its protein product is CASSILRLAGGLNEQFF.